These T cell receptor beta chains were read from a single sample in a study of shared clonotypes between healthy human individuals. Clones were read by immunoSEQ multiplex PCR, and TCRdb kept only the in-frame ones, dropping some. The repertoire holds more than 450,000 clones, with 75% to 85% as singletons. Source material: PBMCs. All receptors come from a woman in her thirties or forties in good health. Some clones in this sample may be carry-over from other donors' samples. The CDR3 runs from the conserved cysteine through the conserved F or W. D genes are given only for firm matches. Size tells how often a clone was seen (once, few, many) or the class of an expanded clone, and some rows leave it out.

J gene	V gene	clone size	D gene	CDR3 protein	CDR3 DNA
TRBJ2-1	TRBV6-1	NA	TRBD2	CASSEAGGSLGEQFF	TGTGCCAGCAGTGAAGCCGGGGGGTCCCTTGGGGAGCAGTTCTTC
TRBJ2-7	TRBV6-5	once	NA	CASSLRGEQYF	TGTGCCAGCAGTCTCAGGGGCGAGCAGTACTTC
TRBJ2-7	TRBV11-3	NA	NA	CASSAPWRDRAYEQYF	TGTGCCAGCAGCGCCCCTTGGCGGGACAGAGCCTACGAGCAGTACTTC
TRBJ1-4	TRBV14	NA	TRBD1	CASSPRTGGAEKLFF	TGTGCCAGCAGCCCCCGTACAGGGGGCGCGGAAAAACTGTTTTTT
TRBJ2-2	TRBV28	NA	TRBD2	CASSLDSGTGELFF	TGTGCCAGCAGTTTAGATAGCGGGACGGGGGAGCTGTTTTTT
TRBJ2-2	TRBV9	NA	NA	CASSVAVQNTGELFF	TGTGCCAGCAGCGTAGCCGTACAGAACACCGGGGAGCTGTTTTTT
TRBJ1-2	TRBV5-4	NA	TRBD1	CASSPDRGYGYTF	TGTGCCAGCAGCCCTGACAGGGGCTATGGCTACACCTTC
TRBJ1-4	TRBV2	NA	TRBD1	CASGSPGQGDEKLFF	TGTGCCAGCGGATCACCGGGACAGGGCGACGAAAAACTGTTTTTT
TRBJ2-1	TRBV6-6	NA	TRBD2	CASRSTSGRANEQFF	TGTGCCAGCAGGTCGACTAGCGGGAGGGCTAATGAGCAGTTCTTC
TRBJ2-5	TRBV28	NA	NA	CASSRGEAETQYF	TGTGCCAGCAGTCGCGGGGAGGCAGAGACCCAGTACTTC
TRBJ1-4	TRBV18	once	NA	CASSPYREHTEWGEKLFF	TGTGCCAGCTCGCCCTACAGGGAACACACCGAATGGGGTGAAAAACTGTTTTTT
TRBJ2-7	TRBV6-1	NA	NA	CASSRTDSYEQYF	TGTGCCAGCAGCCGGACGGACTCCTACGAGCAGTACTTC
TRBJ2-3	TRBV19	NA	NA	CASSHSVGGGTDTQYF	TGTGCCAGTAGCCACTCCGTGGGGGGAGGAACAGATACGCAGTATTTT
TRBJ2-6	TRBV12-2	NA	NA	CASRLGRTSGANVLTF	TGTGCAAGTCGCTTAGGACGGACATCTGGGGCCAACGTCCTGACTTTC